The 31 T cell receptor beta chains presented below share a single source sample, sequenced in a study of T cell changes during pregnancy in multiple sclerosis. Assay used: immunoSEQ multiplex PCR; TCRdb lists only in-frame clones, some missing. The table includes more than 80,000 clones, roughly nine tenths detected once. This specimen was PBMCs, taken in the first trimester of pregnancy. These receptor sequences come from a female donor in good health, serving as a control in a pregnancy study. Some clones in this sample may be carry-over from other donors' samples.

The rearrangement joins TRBV12-2 to TRBJ1-5. TRBV12-2 is noted as a pseudogene. CDR3 length equals 14 residues. DNA of the CDR3: TGTGCAAGTCGAAGGGGGGGTAGCAATCAGCCCCAGCATTTT. Its translation: CASRRGGSNQPQHF.

This chain uses TRBV28 with TRBJ1-5; unclear D gene. This CDR3 has 15 residues. The V end was cut by 3 bases, the J end by 7 bases, with 16 bases between. CDR1 and CDR2 from the germline V gene are MDHEN and SYDVKM. CDR3 DNA: TGTGCCAGCAGTTTCCGCAGGAAGGCCGGCCAGCCCCAGCATTTT. It specifies CASSFRRKAGQPQHF.

The CDR3 is CASSKHRGPYEQYF. As DNA, the CDR3 is TGTGCCAGTAGTAAACACAGGGGTCCCTACGAGCAGTACTTC. The rearrangement uses TRBV19 and TRBJ2-7; 7 bases are a match to TRBD1. The CDR3 covers 14 residues. The germline V gene encodes CDR1 LNHDA and CDR2 SQIVND (reference sequence). V was clipped by 4 bases and J by 2 bases; unmatched bases: 5.

The CDR3 protein is CASSLPRGREARENTGELFF. The CDR3 nucleotides read TGTGCCAGCAGCCTCCCTCGGGGGCGGGAGGCCAGAGAGAACACCGGGGAGCTGTTTTTT. The rearrangement links TRBV9 to TRBJ2-2; 8 bases match TRBD2. Losses at the gene ends were 4 bases for V and 1 base for J; bases not matched to a gene: 18. Germline V CDR1 and CDR2: SGDLS, YYNGEE. The CDR3 is 20 residues long.

This chain links TRBV19 with TRBJ1-5; TRBD1 agrees at 7 bases. CDR1 is LNHDA and CDR2 is SQIVND in the germline V gene (reference sequence). With 7 bases clipped from V and 6 bases from J, the junction kept 6 bases outside the gene matches. This CDR3 contains 13 residues. The CDR3 region is CASTAGGSQPQHF. DNA for the CDR3: TGTGCCAGTACCGCAGGGGGGAGTCAGCCCCAGCATTTT.

The CDR3 reads CASSHDSGSSIGELFF. CDR3 nucleotides: TGCGCCAGCAGCCATGATAGCGGGAGTTCGATCGGGGAGCTGTTTTTT. The rearrangement uses TRBV4-3 and TRBJ2-2, with 9 positions matching TRBD2. V lost 3 bases and J lost 7; bases outside the gene matches: 9. Per germline, CDR1 LGHNA and CDR2 YSLEER. CDR3 size: 16 residues.

The chain links TRBV7-9 to TRBJ1-3; 10 bases are a match to TRBD1. The junction had 11 bases not matched to a gene; V was cut back by 5 bases and J by 1 base. Germline V gives CDR1 SEHNR, CDR2 FQNEAQ (reference sequence). This CDR3 is 18 amino acids long. The CDR3 protein is CASSRAGTGALSGNTIYF. CDR3 DNA: TGTGCCAGCAGCAGAGCCGGGACAGGGGCTCTGTCTGGAAACACCATATATTTT. The full variable domain, completed using reference TRBV7-9 and TRBJ1-3, is DTGVSQNPRHKITKRGQNVTFRCDPISEHNRLYWYRQTLGQGPEFLTYFQNEAQLEKSRLLSDRFSAERPKGSFSTLEIQRTEQGDSAMYLCASSRAGTGALSGNTIYFGEGSWLTVV.

This chain joins TRBV29-1 and TRBJ1-1; no reliable D call. V lost 4 bases to trimming and J lost 9 bases, with 15 bases between them. Germline V gene lookup returns CDR1 SQVTM and CDR2 ANQGSEA. This CDR3 has 12 amino acids. The CDR3 DNA follows: TGCAGCGTTGTCCCCTTTACAGACCAAGCTTTCTTT. This codes for CSVVPFTDQAFF.

The chain uses TRBV15 and TRBJ2-1, with D possibly matching TRBD2 (5 bases). The CDR3 spans 17 residues. Germline V gene sequence: CDR1 LNHNV, CDR2 YYDKDF (reference sequence). Trimming removed 6 bases at V and 3 bases at J, with 21 bases between. The CDR3 nucleotides read TGTGCCACCAGTAAACTCCCTCAGCGGAAGGACTACAATGAGCAGTTCTTC. Protein product: CATSKLPQRKDYNEQFF.

This chain uses TRBV27 with TRBJ1-1; D might be TRBD1 (5 bases). This CDR3 has 12 residues. Germline CDR1 and CDR2: MNHEY and SMNVEV (reference sequence). V was trimmed by 4 bases and J by 7 bases, leaving 10 bases between them. As DNA, the CDR3 is TGTGCCAGCAGTTGGGGCATTGGTGAAGCTTTCTTT. Its protein product is CASSWGIGEAFF.

The chain links TRBV5-5 to TRBJ2-7; D is perhaps TRBD2 (5 bases). Germline values: CDR1 SGHKS, CDR2 YYEKEE (reference sequence). CDR3 length equals 13 residues. V was trimmed by 1 base and J by 4 bases, leaving 9 bases between them. CDR3 bases: TGTGCCAGCAGCTTGCGGGGTAGTTACGAGCAGTACTTC. Translation gives CASSLRGSYEQYF.

The chain couples TRBV19 to TRBJ2-1, with 9 bases matching TRBD2. Germline CDR1 is LNHDA and CDR2 is SQIVND (reference sequence). Germline trimming cut 3 bases from V and 7 bases from J; bases unmatched to any gene: 10. CDR3 size: 16 residues. DNA of the CDR3: TGTGCCAGTAGTATTGCCGGGACTAGCCCGATGAATGAGCAGTTCTTC. This gives the protein CASSIAGTSPMNEQFF.

V and J are TRBV5-1 and TRBJ2-3; 9 bases agree with TRBD1. Germline CDR1 is SGHRS and CDR2 is YFSETQ. Trimming removed 5 bases from V and 5 bases from J; junction bases left unmatched: 18. The CDR3 runs 18 residues. The CDR3 sequence: CASRDSHTGTGSVDTQYF. As DNA, the CDR3 is TGCGCCAGCAGAGACAGCCATACCGGGACAGGGTCCGTAGATACGCAGTATTTT.

The CDR3 DNA reads TGTGCCACCCAGGGTAGACAGGGGGGCACCGGGGAGCTGTTTTTT. Translating gives CATQGRQGGTGELFF. The chain is built from TRBV19 and TRBJ2-2; 9 bases line up with TRBD1. Germline CDR1 is LNHDA and CDR2 is SQIVND (reference sequence). The CDR3 covers 15 residues. The J segment lost 4 bases and the V segment lost 10 bases, leaving 10 bases of the junction unmatched. The full variable domain, with the rest looked up from reference TRBV19 and TRBJ2-2, is DGGITQSPKYLFRKEGQNVTLSCEQNLNHDAMYWYRQDPGQGLRLIYYSQIVNDFQKGDIAEGYSVSREKKESFPLTVTSAQKNPTAFYLCATQGRQGGTGELFFGEGSRLTVL.

The count of this clone is one. The CDR3 spells CAWSLPGGNYGYTF. The CDR3 bases are TGTGCCTGGAGTCTCCCGGGGGGCAACTATGGCTACACCTTC. The chain recombines TRBV30 with TRBJ1-2, with a possible D match to TRBD1 (6 bases). The CDR3 sequence is 14 residues long. The V and J ends lost 2 bases and 2 bases respectively, with 12 bases between them. The germline gives CDR1 GTSNPN, CDR2 SVGIG (reference sequence).

A single count supports this clone. The chain links TRBV4-1 to TRBJ2-1; 7 nucleotides agree with TRBD2. The junction had 7 bases not matched to a gene; V was cut back by 3 bases and J by 2 bases. The CDR3 totals 16 residues. Germline V gives CDR1 MGHRA, CDR2 YSYEKL. CDR3 loop: CASSQGSAGAYNEQFF. DNA of the CDR3: TGCGCCAGCAGCCAGGGTTCGGCGGGGGCCTACAATGAGCAGTTCTTC.

The chain joins TRBV5-4 to TRBJ2-4; 7 bases are shared with TRBD2. V gave up 0 bases and J gave up 2 bases; unmatched junction bases: 5. Germline V gene sequence: CDR1 SGHNT, CDR2 YYREEE (reference sequence). This CDR3 is 16 amino acids long. The CDR3 is CASSLAGGSSKNIQYF. CDR3 in DNA: TGTGCCAGCAGCTTGGCCGGCGGGAGCTCCAAAAACATTCAGTACTTC.

This clone has more than one count but fewer than ten. Here the CDR3 DNA reads TGTGCCAGCAGCCGTCTAGCGGGAGGGCCAGATACGCAGTATTTT. This translates into CASSRLAGGPDTQYF. The chain links TRBV6-4 to TRBJ2-3; 12 bases line up with TRBD2. The CDR3 has 15 residues. Germline V lookup: CDR1 MRHNA, CDR2 SNTAGT. Trimming cost V 6 bases and J 4 bases; bases outside gene matches: 5.

V is TRBV9 and J is TRBJ1-6; no clear D gene. Trimming pared 1 base from V and 7 bases from J, leaving 12 bases between. The germline gives CDR1 SGDLS, CDR2 YYNGEE. There are 15 residues in the CDR3. The CDR3 loop is CASSVRGNSNSPLHF. CDR3 DNA sequence: TGTGCCAGCAGCGTACGAGGGAACTCCAATTCACCCCTCCACTTT.

The CDR3 coding sequence is TGTGCCTGGTTACAGGGGAACACTGAAGCTTTCTTT. Protein product: CAWLQGNTEAFF. J is TRBJ1-1 and V is TRBV30, with TRBD1 as a possible D gene (6 bases). This CDR3 spans 12 amino acids. V was cut by 5 bases and J by 1 base, with 8 bases left in between. Germline V gene sequence: CDR1 GTSNPN, CDR2 SVGIG (reference sequence).

This rearrangement joins TRBV14 to TRBJ2-5, with D tentatively TRBD1 (6 bases). The CDR3 runs 14 residues. The germline V and J ends were trimmed by 4 bases and 8 bases, with 17 bases remaining between them. The germline gives CDR1 SGHDN, CDR2 FVKESK. The CDR3 sequence is CASSPTVRGSTQYF. The DNA of the CDR3 is TGTGCCAGCAGCCCGACAGTAAGGGGGAGTACCCAGTACTTC. Together with reference TRBV14 and TRBJ2-5, the CDR3 gives the full variable domain: EAGVTQFPSHSVIEKGQTVTLRCDPISGHDNLYWYRRVMGKEIKFLLHFVKESKQDESGMPNNRFLAERTGGTYSTLKVQPAELEDSGVYFCASSPTVRGSTQYFGPGTRLLVL.

V and J are TRBV13 and TRBJ1-2, with a tentative D call TRBD1 (5 bases). V shed 5 bases and J shed 5 bases, with 12 bases lying between them. Germline V gene sequence: CDR1 PRHDT, CDR2 FYEKMQ (reference sequence). The CDR3 has 13 amino acids. For the CDR3, the DNA is TGTGCCAGCAGCAAACAGGTGCGGTATGGCTACACCTTC. Protein sequence: CASSKQVRYGYTF. Filled out from reference TRBV13 and TRBJ1-2, the complete variable domain reads AAGVIQSPRHLIKEKRETATLKCYPIPRHDTVYWYQQGPGQDPQFLISFYEKMQSDKGSIPDRFSAQQFSDYHSELNMSSLELGDSALYFCASSKQVRYGYTFGSGTRLTVV.

The V call is TRBV7-6, the J call TRBJ1-1; 9 nucleotides agree with TRBD1. Unmatched junction bases numbered 1, after V lost 5 bases and J lost 0 bases. Germline values: CDR1 SGHVS, CDR2 FNYEAQ. CDR3 size: 14 residues. CDR3 DNA sequence: TGTGCCAGCAGCCGGGACAGGGTGAACACTGAAGCTTTCTTT. As protein: CASSRDRVNTEAFF.

The chain links TRBV5-4 to TRBJ2-2; 9 bases are a match to TRBD1. Trimming at V came to 2 bases and at J to 2 bases, leaving 7 bases not matched to a gene. CDR1 is SGHNT and CDR2 is YYREEE in the germline V gene (reference sequence). The CDR3 contains 17 residues. CDR3 protein: CASSLQQGALNTGELFF. In DNA form, the CDR3 reads TGTGCCAGCAGCTTACAACAGGGGGCCTTAAACACCGGGGAGCTGTTTTTT.

This sequence joins TRBV9 and TRBJ2-7; 10 bases match TRBD2. CDR3 length: 15 amino acids. V lost 0 bases to trimming and J lost 6 bases; unmatched junction nucleotides: 6. Germline V lookup: CDR1 SGDLS, CDR2 YYNGEE. The CDR3 protein is CASSVAASGSREQYF. The CDR3 DNA sequence: TGTGCCAGCAGCGTAGCTGCTAGCGGGAGCCGCGAGCAGTACTTC.

The rearrangement joins TRBV27 to TRBJ2-5, with TRBD2 identical over 7 bases. The V segment lost 3 bases and the J segment 5 bases; nucleotides outside the gene matches: 3. The CDR3 runs to 13 residues. The germline CDR1 and CDR2 sequences are MNHEY and SMNVEV (reference sequence). The CDR3 loop is CASSLGGSETQYF. CDR3 bases: TGTGCCAGCAGTTTGGGGGGGAGCGAGACCCAGTACTTC.

This chain uses TRBV28 with TRBJ2-1; 11 bases fit TRBD2. From germline, CDR1 is MDHEN and CDR2 SYDVKM. The CDR3 has 14 residues. Unmatched junction bases numbered 9, after V lost 10 bases and J lost 7 bases. CDR3 in amino acids: CATYTSGSINEQFF. In DNA form, the CDR3 reads TGTGCCACTTATACTAGCGGGAGCATTAATGAGCAGTTCTTC.

This clone was observed many times. The chain combines TRBV7-8 with TRBJ2-7; 9 bases line up with TRBD1. CDR1 is SGHVS, CDR2 FQNEAQ, per germline. The V and J ends lost 5 bases and 2 bases, in that order; junction bases with no gene match: 10. This CDR3 has 16 residues. CDR3: CASSTPGQGLPYEQYF. CDR3 nucleotide sequence: TGTGCCAGCAGCACCCCCGGACAGGGGCTCCCCTACGAGCAGTACTTC. The complete variable domain, with remaining parts taken from reference TRBV7-8 and TRBJ2-7, reads GAGVSQSPRYKVAKRGQDVALRCDPISGHVSLFWYQQALGQGPEFLTYFQNEAQLDKSGLPSDRFFAERPEGSVSTLKIQRTQQEDSAVYLCASSTPGQGLPYEQYFGPGTRLTVT.

This chain joins TRBV28 and TRBJ2-7, with 8 nucleotides matching TRBD2. The J segment lost 9 bases and the V segment lost 2 bases, leaving 12 bases of the junction unmatched. The CDR3 totals 15 residues. The germline gives CDR1 MDHEN, CDR2 SYDVKM. This CDR3 is CASSLLAGVGRGQYF. The CDR3 nucleotides are TGTGCCAGCAGTTTACTAGCGGGCGTTGGGAGGGGGCAGTACTTC.

The gene calls are TRBV27 and TRBJ2-5; 7 bases fit TRBD2. Germline-derived CDR1 and CDR2 are MNHEY and SMNVEV (reference sequence). The CDR3 runs to 14 residues. Germline trimming cut 3 bases from V and 2 bases from J; bases unmatched to any gene: 3. This CDR3 is CASSFLGGQETQYF. The CDR3 DNA reads as TGTGCCAGCAGTTTTCTGGGGGGGCAAGAGACCCAGTACTTC.

The chain joins TRBV30 to TRBJ2-5; 8 nucleotides match TRBD1. Trimming removed 2 bases from V and 6 bases from J; junction bases left unmatched: 11. This CDR3 has 15 amino acids. Germline CDR1 and CDR2: GTSNPN and SVGIG (reference sequence). The CDR3 sequence is CAWSPTGQGMQTQYF. The CDR3, as DNA: TGTGCCTGGAGTCCAACCGGACAGGGCATGCAGACCCAGTACTTC.